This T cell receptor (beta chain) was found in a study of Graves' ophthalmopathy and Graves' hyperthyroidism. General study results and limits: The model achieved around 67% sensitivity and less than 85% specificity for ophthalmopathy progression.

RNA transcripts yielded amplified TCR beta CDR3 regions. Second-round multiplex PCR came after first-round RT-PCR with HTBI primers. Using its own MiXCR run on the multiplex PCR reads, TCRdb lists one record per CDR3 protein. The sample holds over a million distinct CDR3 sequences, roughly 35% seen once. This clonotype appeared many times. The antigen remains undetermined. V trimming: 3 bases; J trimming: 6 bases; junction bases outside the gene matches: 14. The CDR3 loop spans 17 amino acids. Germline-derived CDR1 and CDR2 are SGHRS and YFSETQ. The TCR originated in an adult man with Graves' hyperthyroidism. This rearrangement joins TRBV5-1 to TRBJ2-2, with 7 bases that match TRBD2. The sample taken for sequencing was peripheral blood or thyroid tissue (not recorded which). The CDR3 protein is CASSSLAVQSSSGELFF. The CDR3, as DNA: TGCGCCAGCAGCTCGCTAGCGGTCCAAAGTTCGTCCGGGGAGCTGTTTTTT.